A selection of T cell receptor beta chains follows, all from one sample in a study of cytomegalovirus exposure and HLA in healthy donors. The repertoire was sequenced with immunoSEQ multiplex PCR; TCRdb's copy has only in-frame clones and lacks some. Of roughly 170,000 clones listed, less than 75% are singletons. Sequenced sample: PBMCs. Receptors originate from a girl aged 10 to 17 in good health and CMV-seronegative. Each CDR3 is given with its conserved first and last residue. The D gene is left open where the match is weak. Size is omitted from some rows. Given values are once, few, many or a class for expanded clones.

v_call: TRBV19
d_call: TRBD2
clone_size: .
j_call: TRBJ2-2
cdr3_nt: TGTGCCAGTACCGCTAGCGGGGCCGGGGAGCTGTTTTTT
cdr3_aa: CASTASGAGELFF

v_call: TRBV5-6
d_call: .
clone_size: .
j_call: TRBJ2-5
cdr3_nt: TGTGCCAGCAGCTCTCGCGGGGGCCGCTCCCCGGGGACCCAGTACTTC
cdr3_aa: CASSSRGGRSPGTQYF

v_call: TRBV29-1
d_call: TRBD2
clone_size: .
j_call: TRBJ2-3
cdr3_nt: TGCAGCGTTGAAAAGCGGGGGGGTAGGGCAGATACGCAGTATTTT
cdr3_aa: CSVEKRGGRADTQYF

v_call: TRBV7-9
d_call: TRBD1
clone_size: .
j_call: TRBJ1-1
cdr3_nt: TGTGCCAGCAGCCTCGGGACAGGGCGGTCCCCGAAGCCTGAAGCTTTCTTT
cdr3_aa: CASSLGTGRSPKPEAFF

v_call: TRBV7-9
d_call: .
clone_size: .
j_call: TRBJ1-6
cdr3_nt: TGTGCCAGCAGCTTATCCAGGGGCTCCTATAATTCACCCCTCCACTTT
cdr3_aa: CASSLSRGSYNSPLHF

v_call: TRBV5-4
d_call: TRBD2
clone_size: .
j_call: TRBJ2-7
cdr3_nt: TGTGCCAGCAGCCACCCGGGGGGGTCCTACGAGCAGTACTTC
cdr3_aa: CASSHPGGSYEQYF

v_call: TRBV2
d_call: TRBD2
clone_size: few
j_call: TRBJ2-1
cdr3_nt: TGTGCCAGCAGAGGTATCGGTAGCGGGGGGACATACTACAATGAGCAGTTCTTC
cdr3_aa: CASRGIGSGGTYYNEQFF

v_call: TRBV5-4
d_call: .
clone_size: .
j_call: TRBJ1-1
cdr3_nt: TGTGCCAGCAGCACCGGAGCTGAAGCTTTCTTT
cdr3_aa: CASSTGAEAFF

v_call: TRBV2
d_call: TRBD2
clone_size: few
j_call: TRBJ2-1
cdr3_nt: TGTGCCAGCAGTGAAAGCGGGGGAGAGAGCAATGAGCAGTTCTTC
cdr3_aa: CASSESGGESNEQFF

v_call: TRBV2
d_call: TRBD1
clone_size: few
j_call: TRBJ1-2
cdr3_nt: TGTGCCAGCAGTGTCGGGACAGGGAAAAACTATGGCTACACCTTC
cdr3_aa: CASSVGTGKNYGYTF

v_call: TRBV11-1
d_call: .
clone_size: .
j_call: TRBJ2-2
cdr3_nt: TGTGCCAGCCAGCTCGGGCCAAGCGGGTCCTTTACCGGGGAGCTGTTTTTT
cdr3_aa: CASQLGPSGSFTGELFF

v_call: TRBV27
d_call: .
clone_size: .
j_call: TRBJ1-5
cdr3_nt: TGTGCCAGCACAACACACGGGAGCAATCAGCCCCAGCATTTT
cdr3_aa: CASTTHGSNQPQHF

v_call: TRBV5-6
d_call: .
clone_size: .
j_call: TRBJ1-2
cdr3_nt: TGTGCCAGCAGCTTGGTGGGCAACGCTATTGGCTACACCTTC
cdr3_aa: CASSLVGNAIGYTF